The 24 T cell receptor beta chains given below trace back to one sample, sequenced in a study of blood T cell repertoires in COVID-19. Profiled with immunoSEQ multiplex PCR; TCRdb holds only in-frame clones, not every one. The table records 250,000 to 300,000 clones, roughly 90% of them present only once. The material sequenced was peripheral blood. These receptors were taken from a woman younger than 45 with COVID-19, enrolled during active disease.

This clone has just one count. The J gene is TRBJ2-7, the V gene TRBV21-1; the D segment call TRBD1 is taken from the table without a DNA check. TRBV21-1 is a listed pseudogene. The CDR3 covers 14 residues. DNA for the CDR3: TGTGCCAGCAGCAGGATAGGGGTGGGCTACGAGCAGTACTTC. Translated, it gives CASSRIGVGYEQYF.

This clone was detected a few times. This rearrangement joins TRBV5-8 to TRBJ1-1; 9 bases align to TRBD1. The CDR3 extends over 13 amino acids. The V gene's germline CDR1 is SGHTS and CDR2 YDEGEE. J lost 7 bases, V lost 0 bases, and 1 base had no gene match. This CDR3 reads CASSLGQGVEAFF. In DNA form, the CDR3 reads TGTGCCAGCAGCTTGGGACAGGGGGTTGAAGCTTTCTTT.

V and J are TRBV6-5 and TRBJ1-5, with a possible D match to TRBD1 (5 bases). Looked up from germline, CDR1 is MNHEY and CDR2 is SVGAGI. The CDR3 sequence is 15 residues long. V lost 2 bases and J 1 base, leaving 9 bases between the germline ends. CDR3 nucleotide sequence: TGTGCCAGCAGTTACGGAGGGGACAGCAATCAGCCCCAGCATTTT. It yields the protein CASSYGGDSNQPQHF.

The chain is built from TRBV23-1 and TRBJ2-7, with 8 positions matching TRBD1. TRBV23-1 carries the ORF label, with uncertain function. This CDR3 is built from 16 residues. Trimming took 8 bases from V and 7 from J; bases not matched to a gene: 19. CDR3 in DNA: TGCGCCAGCCAATTCCGTCGGAGGAATACAGGGGGAGAGCAGTACTTC. It encodes CASQFRRRNTGGEQYF.

This chain links TRBV7-9 with TRBJ1-2; D is undetermined. This CDR3 has 14 amino acids. Trimming cost V 3 bases and J 7 bases, with 15 bases left between them. In germline, CDR1 is SEHNR, CDR2 FQNEAQ (reference sequence). CDR3 loop: CASSFLGSPSGYTF. CDR3 DNA: TGTGCCAGCAGCTTTTTGGGCAGCCCGAGTGGCTACACCTTC.

The rearrangement joins TRBV24-1 to TRBJ2-2, with 10 nucleotides matching TRBD2. The length of the CDR3 is 12 residues. After removal of 10 bases from V and 5 bases from J, the junction contained 0 bases not matched to a gene. CDR1 KGHDR and CDR2 SFDVKD come from the germline V gene. The CDR3 DNA sequence: TGTGCCACAGCGGGGGGGACCGGGGAGCTGTTTTTT. Translating it yields CATAGGTGELFF.

The V gene is TRBV2, the J gene TRBJ1-3, with TRBD1 identical over 8 bases. The V gene's germline CDR1 is SNHLY and CDR2 FYNNEI. The trim removed 6 bases at V and 0 bases at J, leaving 7 bases unmatched. CDR3 length equals 16 residues. CDR3 bases: TGTGCCAGCAGACCGGGACAGGCCTCCTCTGGAAACACCATATATTTT. The encoded protein is CASRPGQASSGNTIYF. Supplemented by reference TRBV2 and TRBJ1-3, the full variable domain reads EPEVTQTPSHQVTQMGQEVILRCVPISNHLYFYWYRQILGQKVEFLVSFYNNEISEKSEIFDDQFSVERPDGSNFTLKIRSTKLEDSAMYFCASRPGQASSGNTIYFGEGSWLTVV.

V gene TRBV13 combines with J gene TRBJ1-2, with a possible D match to TRBD1 (6 bases). This CDR3 is built from 13 residues. Trimming took 5 bases from V and 3 from J, leaving 10 bases between them. Germline loops: CDR1 PRHDT, CDR2 FYEKMQ (reference sequence). CDR3: CASSPRQDYGYTF. DNA of the CDR3: TGTGCCAGCAGCCCACGACAGGACTATGGCTACACCTTC.

The J gene is TRBJ2-3, the V gene TRBV10-3, with TRBD2 identical over 10 bases. The CDR3 loop spans 13 amino acids. V gave up 9 bases and J gave up 0 bases; unmatched junction bases: 0. Germline V gives CDR1 ENHRY, CDR2 SYGVKD. The CDR3 bases are TGTGCCATTAGCGGGGGGAGCACAGATACGCAGTATTTT. It encodes CAISGGSTDTQYF.

This clone was counted once. The chain carries TRBV6-5 and TRBJ1-2, with D perhaps TRBD1 (5 bases). The germline gives CDR1 MNHEY, CDR2 SVGAGI. The V end was cut by 6 bases, the J end by 2 bases, with 10 bases between. There are 13 residues in the CDR3. The CDR3 DNA reads as TGTGCCAGCAGCCGGGCAGGGAACTATGGCTACACCTTC. It yields the protein CASSRAGNYGYTF.

This chain joins TRBV10-1 and TRBJ1-2, with D possibly TRBD1 on 5 matching bases. Germline CDR1 WNHNN, CDR2 SYGVQD (reference sequence). The CDR3 runs 13 residues. Trimming removed 6 bases at V and 5 bases at J, with 13 bases between. The CDR3 DNA is TGCGCCAGCAGCGAAGGACAATCTTATGGCTACACCTTC. Translated: CASSEGQSYGYTF.

This clone appeared once. The V gene is TRBV15, the J gene TRBJ2-5; 7 bases fit TRBD2. The CDR3 has 14 amino acids. Losses at the gene ends were 0 bases for V and 4 bases for J; bases not matched to a gene: 2. Germline CDR1 is LNHNV and CDR2 is YYDKDF (reference sequence). Here the CDR3 reads CATSRDRGVETQYF. In DNA, the CDR3 is TGTGCCACCAGCAGAGATCGGGGGGTAGAGACCCAGTACTTC.

The CDR3 bases are TGTGCCACCAGTGATTCCTCCCGGGGTTTGGATTCCTACGAGCAGTACTTC. This translates into CATSDSSRGLDSYEQYF. The V call is TRBV24-1, the J call TRBJ2-7, with a weak D call TRBD2 (5 bases). The CDR3 consists of 17 residues. The germline CDR1 and CDR2 sequences are KGHDR and SFDVKD. With 2 bases removed from V and 1 base from J, the gap between germline ends came to 17 bases.

V usage is TRBV20-1 and J usage is TRBJ2-5; D possibly corresponds to TRBD2 (5 bases). The CDR3 loop spans 11 amino acids. Germline V gene sequence: CDR1 DFQATT, CDR2 SNEGSKA (reference sequence). Trimming removed 4 bases at V and 9 bases at J, with 12 bases between. This chain's CDR3 is CSATPPGAQYF. In nucleotides, the CDR3 is TGCAGTGCTACTCCTCCCGGGGCCCAGTACTTC.

V gene TRBV4-1 combines with J gene TRBJ1-2, with 10 bases aligning to TRBD1. Looked up from germline, CDR1 is MGHRA and CDR2 is YSYEKL. This CDR3 region has 14 residues. V was pared by 2 bases and J by 5 bases, with 2 bases of the junction left unmatched. The CDR3 region has the DNA TGCGCCAGCAGCCAACCGGGACAGGGGTATGGCTACACCTTC. It encodes CASSQPGQGYGYTF.

J is TRBJ1-4 and V is TRBV25-1; D may be TRBD1 (6 bases). Germline V gives CDR1 MGHDK, CDR2 SYGVNS. V gave up 3 bases and J gave up 4 bases, with 9 bases separating them. This CDR3 is built from 14 residues. CDR3 protein: CASSEGGLNEKLFF. In DNA, the CDR3 is TGTGCCAGCAGTGAGGGGGGGCTTAATGAAAAACTGTTTTTT.

The CDR3, as DNA: TGCGCCAGCAGCTCCCGGACAGGGATAGGCTACACCTTC. Translating gives CASSSRTGIGYTF. The chain recombines TRBV5-1 with TRBJ1-2, with TRBD1 matching over 8 bases. The CDR3 is made up of 13 amino acids. CDR1 is SGHRS, CDR2 YFSETQ, per germline. J was trimmed by 8 bases and V by 3 bases; bases with no gene match: 6.

The V call is TRBV13, the J call TRBJ2-5; D is perhaps TRBD2 (5 bases). There are 13 residues in the CDR3. Trimming left V 2 bases short and J 5 bases short, with 9 bases between. Germline V CDR1 and CDR2: PRHDT, FYEKMQ (reference sequence). The CDR3, as DNA: TGTGCCAGCAGCTTAAACGAGGGCGAGACCCAGTACTTC. Amino acid sequence: CASSLNEGETQYF.

The chain carries TRBV7-9 and TRBJ2-5; maybe TRBD2 (6 bases). V shed 7 bases and J shed 4 bases, with 13 bases lying between them. Per the germline V gene, CDR1 is SEHNR and CDR2 is FQNEAQ (reference sequence). The CDR3 is 13 amino acids. DNA for the CDR3: TGTGCCAGCACACTAGAGGGAGGAGAGACCCAGTACTTC. Protein sequence: CASTLEGGETQYF.

The V and J genes are TRBV7-8 and TRBJ1-2, with no clear D. V was pared by 3 bases and J by 8 bases, with 16 bases between. Germline lookup yields CDR1 SGHVS and CDR2 FQNEAQ. CDR3 length: 14 amino acids. CDR3: CASSFTRREEGYTF. The CDR3, as DNA: TGTGCCAGCAGCTTTACGAGGAGGGAGGAAGGCTACACCTTC. Drawing the rest from reference TRBV7-8 and TRBJ1-2, the complete variable domain is GAGVSQSPRYKVAKRGQDVALRCDPISGHVSLFWYQQALGQGPEFLTYFQNEAQLDKSGLPSDRFFAERPEGSVSTLKIQRTQQEDSAVYLCASSFTRREEGYTFGSGTRLTVV.

This chain links TRBV19 with TRBJ1-1; TRBD1 matches at 9 bases. V gave up 5 bases and J gave up 10 bases; unmatched junction bases: 11. The CDR3 contains 14 residues. The germline CDR1 and CDR2 sequences are LNHDA and SQIVND (reference sequence). The CDR3 coding sequence is TGTGCCAGTAGTCGGACAGGGGAGGGTCGGGTAGCTTTCTTT. Translating it yields CASSRTGEGRVAFF.

This chain uses TRBV9 with TRBJ2-5; TRBD2 is a possible D gene (6 bases). V lost 2 bases to trimming and J lost 5 bases, with 7 bases between them. This CDR3 is 12 amino acids long. CDR1 and CDR2 from the germline V gene are SGDLS and YYNGEE. CDR3 region: CASSVGGETQYF. CDR3 nucleotides: TGTGCCAGCAGCGTTGGGGGGGAGACCCAGTACTTC.

The chain joins TRBV5-1 to TRBJ2-7, with a weak D call TRBD1 (6 bases). The germline V gene encodes CDR1 SGHRS and CDR2 YFSETQ. Trimming took 0 bases from V and 1 from J, leaving 14 bases between them. This CDR3 has 16 amino acids. The CDR3 spells CASSLGPGDSSYEQYF. CDR3 sequence (DNA): TGCGCCAGCAGCTTGGGCCCAGGGGATTCTTCCTACGAGCAGTACTTC.

This chain connects TRBV3-1 (or the pseudogene TRBV3-2) to TRBJ2-5; a possible D gene is TRBD1 (6 bases). The CDR3 contains 13 residues. The germline V gene encodes CDR1 LGHDT and CDR2 YNNKEL (reference sequence). Trimming removed 4 bases at V and 5 bases at J, with 11 bases between. CDR3 in DNA: TGTGCCAGCAGCCCTTTAAGGGGGGAGACCCAGTACTTC. This encodes CASSPLRGETQYF.